Below, 30 T cell receptor beta chains from the same sample are listed, as sequenced in a study of CD8+ T cells in alopecia areata. Investigators isolated RNA and reverse transcribed it into cDNA to act as the sequencing template. The repertoire was sequenced with immunoSEQ multiplex PCR; TCRdb's copy has only in-frame clones and lacks some. In the table there are over 100,000 clones, roughly 55% of which are singletons. Treatment indicated: oral pan-JAK inhibitor, 5-10 mg twice daily. The material was CD8+ T cells sorted from blood, obtained at week 24, from a patient treated with tofacitinib. The receptors here all came from a human donor with alopecia areata.

The rearrangement joins TRBV25-1 to TRBJ1-2; the D is unclear. CDR1 MGHDK and CDR2 SYGVNS come from the germline V gene. There are 13 residues in the CDR3. V lost 3 bases, J lost 8 bases, and 13 bases lay in between. The CDR3 DNA reads TGTGCCAGCAGTGACCTGTGGAGTAGCGGCTACACCTTC. This sequence encodes CASSDLWSSGYTF.

This clone was observed once. This rearrangement joins TRBV11-1 to TRBJ2-5, with a weak D call TRBD1 (6 bases). There are 14 residues in the CDR3. Trimming pared 2 bases from V and 1 base from J, leaving 8 bases between. CDR1 is SGHAT, CDR2 FQDESV, per germline (reference sequence). Here the CDR3 DNA reads TGTGCCAGCAGCTTATGGACAGTCCAAGAGACCCAGTACTTC. As protein: CASSLWTVQETQYF.

V is TRBV6-5 and J is TRBJ1-1; D is perhaps TRBD1 (6 bases). CDR1 is MNHEY, CDR2 SVGAGI, per germline. Trimming cost V 10 bases and J 4 bases, with 13 bases left between them. The CDR3 runs 12 residues. CDR3 amino acids: CATKGEGTEAFF. CDR3 in DNA: TGTGCCACCAAGGGGGAGGGCACTGAAGCTTTCTTT.

The chain uses TRBV7-9 and TRBJ2-5, with D unresolved. The germline V gene has CDR1 SEHNR and CDR2 FQNEAQ (reference sequence). The V end lost 2 bases, the J end lost 0 bases, and 10 bases lay between the germline ends. The CDR3 is made up of 15 amino acids. The CDR3 bases are TGTGCCAGCAGCTTACTGATAAGGGACCAAGAGACCCAGTACTTC. Translation: CASSLLIRDQETQYF.

This clone was recorded a few times. The gene calls are TRBV11-2 and TRBJ1-3; no clear D gene. Trimming stripped 4 bases from V and 2 bases from J, with 3 bases between. The CDR3 sequence is 12 residues long. Per the germline V gene, CDR1 is SGHAT and CDR2 is FQNNGV. The DNA of the CDR3 is TGTGCCAGCAGCTCCACTGGAAACACCATATATTTT. Its translation is CASSSTGNTIYF.

This chain links TRBV5-6 with TRBJ1-4; D ambiguous. Germline values: CDR1 SGHDT, CDR2 YYEEEE. V was cut by 4 bases and J by 5 bases, with 12 bases left in between. The CDR3 totals 14 residues. In nucleotides, the CDR3 is TGTGCCAGCAGCCCCGGTGGGATAAATGAAAAACTGTTTTTT. Translation: CASSPGGINEKLFF.

The gene calls are TRBV30 and TRBJ1-5; 7 bases agree with TRBD1. V shed 5 bases and J 1 base; nucleotides not matched to a gene: 8. This CDR3 region has 15 residues. CDR1 is GTSNPN, CDR2 SVGIG, per germline (reference sequence). The CDR3 nucleotides are TGTGCCTGGGATCATCAGGGGGAGAGCAATCAGCCCCAGCATTTT. It codes for CAWDHQGESNQPQHF. The variable domain in full, with the rest retrieved from reference TRBV30 and TRBJ1-5, is SQTIHQWPATLVQPVGSPLSLECTVEGTSNPNLYWYRQAAGRGLQLLFYSVGIGQISSEVPQNLSASRPQDRQFILSSKKLLLSDSGFYLCAWDHQGESNQPQHFGDGTRLSIL.

This clone was detected a few times. V and J are TRBV19 and TRBJ1-1, with a weak D call TRBD1 (5 bases). CDR1 and CDR2 from the germline V gene are LNHDA and SQIVND (reference sequence). The V end lost 0 bases, the J end lost 3 bases, and 8 bases lay between the germline ends. This CDR3 comprises 14 residues. CDR3 DNA: TGTGCCAGTAGTATAGACAGGGAGGACACTGAAGCTTTCTTT. The encoded protein is CASSIDREDTEAFF.

This clone was found a few times. J is TRBJ2-7 and V is TRBV10-3; the D call may be TRBD1 or TRBD2 (5 bases each). The CDR3 spans 14 residues. V lost 10 bases and J 7 bases, leaving 23 bases between the germline ends. Germline V gene data show CDR1 as ENHRY and CDR2 as SYGVKD. The CDR3 DNA reads as TGTGCCACGTGGATTGGGACGGAACTACGTGAGCAGTACTTC. As protein: CATWIGTELREQYF.

The V and J genes are TRBV11-2 and TRBJ2-2; D is ambiguous. Trimming pared 1 base from V and 9 bases from J, leaving 12 bases between. Germline assignment: CDR1 SGHAT and CDR2 FQNNGV. The CDR3 totals 14 residues. The CDR3 nucleotides read TGTGCCAGCAGCTTAGCGAGTTCCAGAAGGGAGCTGTTTTTT. It encodes CASSLASSRRELFF.

This clone was counted between two and nine times. The chain employs TRBV7-2 and TRBJ1-6; D is unresolved. V was cut by 2 bases and J by 9 bases, with 8 bases left in between. The CDR3 has 13 amino acids. Germline assignment: CDR1 SGHTA and CDR2 FQGNSA. The CDR3 is CASSLLGGSPLHF. The CDR3 DNA sequence: TGTGCCAGCAGCTTATTGGGAGGTTCACCCCTCCACTTT.

The V call is TRBV4-1, the J call TRBJ2-1; 11 positions match TRBD1. Germline CDR1 and CDR2: MGHRA and YSYEKL. CDR3 length equals 16 residues. Trimming at V came to 3 bases and at J to 7 bases, leaving 8 bases not matched to a gene. Here the CDR3 reads CASSHAVRDRGNEQFF. The CDR3 DNA reads as TGCGCCAGCAGCCACGCTGTCCGGGACAGGGGGAATGAGCAGTTCTTC.

This clone has more than one count but fewer than ten. The chain employs TRBV10-3 and TRBJ2-5, with D unclear. Germline lookup yields CDR1 ENHRY and CDR2 SYGVKD. With 0 bases removed from V and 5 bases from J, the gap between germline ends came to 10 bases. There are 14 residues in the CDR3. The DNA of the CDR3 is TGTGCCATCAGTGAGTCGAACGCGGAGGAGACCCAGTACTTC. The encoded protein is CAISESNAEETQYF.

The CDR3 loop is CASSEKMNTEAFF. The CDR3 DNA follows: TGCGCCAGCAGCGAAAAGATGAACACTGAAGCTTTCTTT. The J gene is TRBJ1-1, the V gene TRBV5-1; no reliable D call. V lost 4 bases, J lost 0 bases, and 7 bases lay in between. CDR1 and CDR2 from the germline V gene are SGHRS and YFSETQ. The CDR3 is 13 residues long.

The chain has TRBV9 and TRBJ1-2; D is ambiguous. Germline V gene data show CDR1 as SGDLS and CDR2 as YYNGEE. The CDR3 covers 16 residues. V was clipped by 4 bases and J by 3 bases, with 19 bases between them. The chain's CDR3 is CASSHAAGSEYYGYTF. The CDR3 DNA is TGTGCCAGCAGCCACGCCGCCGGGAGCGAATACTATGGCTACACCTTC.

This sequence joins TRBV27 and TRBJ1-2, with 7 bases that match TRBD1. The CDR3 runs to 12 residues. Looked up from germline, CDR1 is MNHEY and CDR2 is SMNVEV (reference sequence). J lost 6 bases, V lost 5 bases, and 3 bases had no gene match. Here the CDR3 reads CASSQQGNGYTF. The CDR3 nucleotides read TGTGCCAGCAGTCAACAGGGGAATGGCTACACCTTC.

The chain joins TRBV7-8 to TRBJ2-1; D is ambiguous. The CDR3 length is 12 residues. Trimming removed 0 bases from V and 4 bases from J, with 1 base in between. Germline V CDR1 and CDR2: SGHVS, FQNEAQ. The chain's CDR3 is CASSLAYNEQFF. CDR3 coding DNA: TGTGCCAGCAGCTTAGCTTACAATGAGCAGTTCTTC. Full variable domain (remainder filled in from reference TRBV7-8 and TRBJ2-1): GAGVSQSPRYKVAKRGQDVALRCDPISGHVSLFWYQQALGQGPEFLTYFQNEAQLDKSGLPSDRFFAERPEGSVSTLKIQRTQQEDSAVYLCASSLAYNEQFFGPGTRLTVL.

V usage is TRBV7-9 and J usage is TRBJ2-7, with 7 bases fitting TRBD1. There are 14 residues in the CDR3. Unmatched junction bases numbered 8, after V lost 3 bases and J lost 6 bases. The V gene's germline CDR1 is SEHNR and CDR2 FQNEAQ (reference sequence). Here the CDR3 DNA reads TGTGCCAGCAGCTTTAGTGACAGGGTCGGCGAGCAGTACTTC. Its translation: CASSFSDRVGEQYF.

This clone has more than one count but fewer than ten. The CDR3 coding sequence is TGTGCCTGGAGCTTGCGGTTCTCCTACGAGCAGTACTTC. Translation gives CAWSLRFSYEQYF. The chain has TRBV30 and TRBJ2-7; D is ambiguous. With 3 bases removed from V and 0 bases from J, the gap between germline ends came to 9 bases. Germline CDR1 GTSNPN, CDR2 SVGIG (reference sequence). This CDR3 spans 13 amino acids.

V gene TRBV13 combines with J gene TRBJ1-5, with TRBD1 as a possible D gene (6 bases). The V end lost 0 bases, the J end lost 7 bases, and 13 bases lay between the germline ends. Germline-derived CDR1 and CDR2 are PRHDT and FYEKMQ (reference sequence). The CDR3 extends over 15 amino acids. The CDR3: CASSLGRGPGQPQHF. The DNA for the CDR3 is TGTGCCAGCAGCTTAGGCAGGGGTCCGGGGCAGCCCCAGCATTTT.

This clone was counted once. The gene calls are TRBV6-6 and TRBJ1-6; tentative D call: TRBD1 (5 bases). V was shortened by 6 bases and J by 10 bases, with 19 bases between the two germline ends. The CDR3 is made up of 15 amino acids. In germline, CDR1 is MNHNY, CDR2 SVGAGI (reference sequence). The CDR3 loop reads CASSPRGGHRSPLHF. The CDR3 DNA is TGTGCCAGCAGCCCCCGGGGAGGACATCGATCACCCCTCCACTTT.

The CDR3 nucleotides read TGTGCCATCAGTCCCGACAGGGGGTCATACGAGCAGTACTTC. Protein product: CAISPDRGSYEQYF. The chain joins TRBV10-3 to TRBJ2-7; 9 bases agree with TRBD1. CDR3 length equals 14 residues. V shed 5 bases and J 4 bases; nucleotides not matched to a gene: 6. Germline V CDR1 and CDR2: ENHRY, SYGVKD.

This clone occurred a few times. The rearrangement joins TRBV2 to TRBJ1-1; 8 nucleotides agree with TRBD1. This CDR3 is built from 14 residues. Unmatched junction bases numbered 10, after V lost 5 bases and J lost 8 bases. The V gene's germline CDR1 is SNHLY and CDR2 FYNNEI. The CDR3 loop is CASSSQGARPEAFF. CDR3 coding DNA: TGTGCCAGCAGTTCGCAGGGGGCGAGACCCGAAGCTTTCTTT. Variable domain in full (rest from reference TRBV2 and TRBJ1-1): EPEVTQTPSHQVTQMGQEVILRCVPISNHLYFYWYRQILGQKVEFLVSFYNNEISEKSEIFDDQFSVERPDGSNFTLKIRSTKLEDSAMYFCASSSQGARPEAFFGQGTRLTVV.

V gene TRBV4-2 combines with J gene TRBJ2-7; TRBD1 matches at 7 bases. Trimming took 5 bases from V and 6 from J; bases not matched to a gene: 10. Germline V gene sequence: CDR1 LGHNA, CDR2 YNFKEQ. This CDR3 spans 14 amino acids. CDR3 protein: CASSSTEDRLEQYF. The CDR3 coding sequence is TGTGCCAGCAGCTCGACCGAGGACAGGCTCGAGCAGTACTTC.

The V and J genes are TRBV27 and TRBJ2-7; 8 bases fit TRBD1. The CDR3 length is 12 residues. Germline-derived CDR1 and CDR2 are MNHEY and SMNVEV (reference sequence). V lost 4 bases and J lost 6; bases outside the gene matches: 2. Here the CDR3 reads CASSSQGAEQYF. The DNA for the CDR3 is TGTGCCAGCAGTTCCCAGGGGGCCGAGCAGTACTTC.

This chain connects TRBV13 to TRBJ2-7; no reliable D call. Trimming pared 4 bases from V and 1 base from J, leaving 5 bases between. The CDR3 length is 12 residues. Germline lookup yields CDR1 PRHDT and CDR2 FYEKMQ (reference sequence). This CDR3 is CASSSYSYEQYF. For the CDR3, the DNA is TGTGCCAGCAGCTCCTATTCCTACGAGCAGTACTTC. The full variable domain, rest sourced from reference TRBV13 and TRBJ2-7, is AAGVIQSPRHLIKEKRETATLKCYPIPRHDTVYWYQQGPGQDPQFLISFYEKMQSDKGSIPDRFSAQQFSDYHSELNMSSLELGDSALYFCASSSYSYEQYFGPGTRLTVT.

In regard to this clone: This same CDR3 is encoded by further DNA sequences in the sample. The rearrangement links TRBV27 to TRBJ1-1, with unresolved D. CDR1 MNHEY and CDR2 SMNVEV come from the germline V gene (reference sequence). The CDR3 runs to 13 residues. Trimming shortened V by 0 bases and J by 0 bases, and 2 bases separated the two germline ends. The chain's CDR3 is CASSLSVNTEAFF. Written as DNA, the CDR3 is TGTGCCAGCAGTTTATCCGTGAACACTGAAGCTTTCTTT.

This chain uses TRBV30 with TRBJ1-6; TRBD1 matches 7 bases. V shed 5 bases, J shed 3 bases, and the junction held 4 bases outside the gene matches. CDR3 length: 14 residues. Germline CDR1 GTSNPN, CDR2 SVGIG (reference sequence). DNA of the CDR3: TGTGCCTGGGGACAGGAAAACTATAATTCACCCCTCCACTTT. This encodes CAWGQENYNSPLHF.

As DNA, the CDR3 is TGTGCCATCAGTGAGGGGGGCGTAAACTCTGGAAACACCATATATTTT. This sequence encodes CAISEGGVNSGNTIYF. V usage is TRBV10-3 and J usage is TRBJ1-3, with a weak D call TRBD1 (6 bases). The CDR3 covers 16 residues. V was trimmed by 2 bases and J by 0 bases, leaving 11 bases between them. In germline, CDR1 is ENHRY, CDR2 SYGVKD.

This clone was observed a single time. This sequence joins TRBV4-1 and TRBJ1-5; D remains ambiguous. Between the trimmed V and J ends, which lost 4 bases and 1 base, there was a span of 11 bases. Germline V lookup: CDR1 MGHRA, CDR2 YSYEKL. This CDR3 is 15 amino acids long. The CDR3 here is CASSPGYQSNQPQHF. The CDR3 nucleotides read TGCGCCAGCAGCCCGGGGTATCAGAGCAATCAGCCCCAGCATTTT.